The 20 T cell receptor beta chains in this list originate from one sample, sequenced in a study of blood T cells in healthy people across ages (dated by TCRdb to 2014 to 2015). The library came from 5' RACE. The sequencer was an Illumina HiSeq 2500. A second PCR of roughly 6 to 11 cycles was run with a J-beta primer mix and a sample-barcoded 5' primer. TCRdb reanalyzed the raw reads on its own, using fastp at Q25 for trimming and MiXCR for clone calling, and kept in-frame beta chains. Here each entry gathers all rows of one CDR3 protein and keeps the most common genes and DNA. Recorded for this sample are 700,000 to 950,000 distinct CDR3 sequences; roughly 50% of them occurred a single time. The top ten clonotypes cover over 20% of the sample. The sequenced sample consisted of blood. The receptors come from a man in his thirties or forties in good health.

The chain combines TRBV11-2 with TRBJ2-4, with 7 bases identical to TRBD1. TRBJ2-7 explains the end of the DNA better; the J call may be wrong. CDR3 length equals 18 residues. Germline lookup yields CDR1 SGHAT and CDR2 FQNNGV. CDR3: CASNKQRADRDKVYEQYF. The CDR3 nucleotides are TGTGCCAGCAACAAACAACGGGCCGACAGGGATAAAGTTTACGAGCAGTACTTC.

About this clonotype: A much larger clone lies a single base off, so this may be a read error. Here the CDR3 reads CVSSPPSAQETQYF. As DNA, the CDR3 is TGTGTCAGCTCACCACCGTCGGCACAAGAGACCCAGTACTTC. The chain combines TRBV18 with TRBJ2-4; no reliable D call. The J call may be wrong; the DNA end is better matched by TRBJ2-5. The CDR3 spans 14 residues. Germline V CDR1 and CDR2: KGHSH, LQKENI.

The CDR3 DNA reads TGTGCCAGCAGCTCGGACAGACCTCGGCACTACGAGCAGTACTTC. Its protein is CASSSDRPRHYEQYF. V usage is TRBV7-8 and J usage is TRBJ2-4; D perhaps matches TRBD1 (6 bases). The DNA end lines up better with TRBJ2-7; the J call may be wrong. There are 15 residues in the CDR3. The germline CDR1 and CDR2 sequences are SGHVS and FQNEAQ.

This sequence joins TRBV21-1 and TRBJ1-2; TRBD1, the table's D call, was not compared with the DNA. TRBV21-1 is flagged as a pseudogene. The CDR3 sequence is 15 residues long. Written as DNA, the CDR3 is TGTGCCAGCGGGGGCCCCCCAGGGTTTGGGTATGGCTACACCTTC. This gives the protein CASGGPPGFGYGYTF.

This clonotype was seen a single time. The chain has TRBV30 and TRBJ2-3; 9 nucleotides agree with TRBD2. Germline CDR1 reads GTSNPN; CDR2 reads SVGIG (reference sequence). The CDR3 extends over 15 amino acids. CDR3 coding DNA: TGTGCTTTGGAACGGACTAGCGCGTACACAGATACGCAGTATTTT. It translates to CALERTSAYTDTQYF.

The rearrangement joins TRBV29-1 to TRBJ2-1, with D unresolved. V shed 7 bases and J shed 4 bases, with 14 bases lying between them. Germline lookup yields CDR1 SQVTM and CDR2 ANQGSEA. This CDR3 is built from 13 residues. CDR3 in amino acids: CSADHGIYNEQFF. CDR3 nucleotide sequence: TGCAGCGCCGACCATGGGATATACAATGAGCAGTTCTTC.

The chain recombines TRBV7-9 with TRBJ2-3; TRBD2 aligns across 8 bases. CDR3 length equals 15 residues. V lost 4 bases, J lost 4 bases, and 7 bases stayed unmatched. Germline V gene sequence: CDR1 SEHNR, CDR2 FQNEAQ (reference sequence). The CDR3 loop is CASSSRQTSADTQYF. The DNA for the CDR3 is TGTGCCAGCAGCTCCCGACAGACTAGCGCAGATACGCAGTATTTT.

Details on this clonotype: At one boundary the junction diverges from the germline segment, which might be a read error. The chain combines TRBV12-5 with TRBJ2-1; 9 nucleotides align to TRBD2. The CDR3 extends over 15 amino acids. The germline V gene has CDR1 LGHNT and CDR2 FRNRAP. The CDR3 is CASGFGLAGYNEQFF. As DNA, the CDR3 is TGTGCCAGTGGTTTTGGCCTAGCGGGGTACAATGAGCAGTTCTTC.

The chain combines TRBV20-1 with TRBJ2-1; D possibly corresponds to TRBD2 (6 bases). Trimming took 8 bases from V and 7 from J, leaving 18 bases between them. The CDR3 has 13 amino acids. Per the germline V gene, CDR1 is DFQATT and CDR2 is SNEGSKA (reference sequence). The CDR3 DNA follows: TGCAGTATGAGCGGGCGTAGACCGAATGAGCAGTTCTTC. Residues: CSMSGRRPNEQFF.

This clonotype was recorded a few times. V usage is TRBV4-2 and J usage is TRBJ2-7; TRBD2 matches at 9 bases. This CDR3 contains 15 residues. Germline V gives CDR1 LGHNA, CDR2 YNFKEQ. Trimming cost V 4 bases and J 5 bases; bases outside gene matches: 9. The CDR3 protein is CASSLVVGTSHEQYF. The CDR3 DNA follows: TGTGCCAGCAGCCTGGTTGTAGGGACTAGCCACGAGCAGTACTTC.

CDR3 in amino acids: CAIRAGTGTYEQYF. CDR3 sequence (DNA): TGTGCCATCCGAGCCGGGACAGGCACCTACGAGCAGTACTTC. The genes are TRBV10-3 and TRBJ2-7; 8 bases match TRBD1. V lost 8 bases, J lost 2 bases, and 8 bases stayed unmatched. This CDR3 has 14 amino acids. CDR1 and CDR2 from the germline V gene are ENHRY and SYGVKD.

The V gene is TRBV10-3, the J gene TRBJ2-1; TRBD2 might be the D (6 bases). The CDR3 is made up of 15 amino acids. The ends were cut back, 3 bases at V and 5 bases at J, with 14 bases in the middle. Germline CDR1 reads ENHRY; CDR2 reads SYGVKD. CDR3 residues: CAISERSGTHNEQFF. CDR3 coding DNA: TGTGCCATCAGTGAACGTTCCGGGACTCACAATGAGCAGTTCTTC.

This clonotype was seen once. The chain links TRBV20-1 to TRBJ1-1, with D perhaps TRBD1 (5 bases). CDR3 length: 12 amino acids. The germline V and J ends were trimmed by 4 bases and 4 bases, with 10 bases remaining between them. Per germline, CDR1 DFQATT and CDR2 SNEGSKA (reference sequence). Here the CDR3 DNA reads TGCAGTGCTATGGGGCAGAGCACTGAAGCTTTCTTT. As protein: CSAMGQSTEAFF.

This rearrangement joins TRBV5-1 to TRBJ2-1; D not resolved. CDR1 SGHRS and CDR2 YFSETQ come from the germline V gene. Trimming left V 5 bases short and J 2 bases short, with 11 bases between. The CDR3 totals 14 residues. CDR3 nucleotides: TGCGCCAGCAGAGCGATGTCCCCCTACAATGAGCAGTTCTTC. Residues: CASRAMSPYNEQFF.

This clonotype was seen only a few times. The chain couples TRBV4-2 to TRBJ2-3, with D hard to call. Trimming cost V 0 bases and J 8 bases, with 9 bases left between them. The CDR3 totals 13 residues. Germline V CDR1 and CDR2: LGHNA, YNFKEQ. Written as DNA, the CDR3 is TGTGCCAGCAGCCAAGATCAAGTGGGTACGCAGTATTTT. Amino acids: CASSQDQVGTQYF.

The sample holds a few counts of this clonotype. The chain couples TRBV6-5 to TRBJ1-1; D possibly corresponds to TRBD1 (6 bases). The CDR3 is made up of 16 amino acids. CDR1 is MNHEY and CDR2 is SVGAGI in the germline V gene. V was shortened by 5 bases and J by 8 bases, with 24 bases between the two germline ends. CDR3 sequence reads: CASSPTLRTVNLEAFF. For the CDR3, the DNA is TGTGCCAGCAGTCCTACCTTAAGGACAGTCAACCTAGAAGCTTTCTTT.

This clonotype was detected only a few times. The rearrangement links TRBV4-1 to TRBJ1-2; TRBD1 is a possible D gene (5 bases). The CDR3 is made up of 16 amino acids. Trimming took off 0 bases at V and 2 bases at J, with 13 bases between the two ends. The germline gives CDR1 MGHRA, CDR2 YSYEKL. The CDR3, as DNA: TGCGCCAGCAGCCAAGAGGGGGGAGGACAAAACTATGGCTACACCTTC. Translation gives CASSQEGGGQNYGYTF.

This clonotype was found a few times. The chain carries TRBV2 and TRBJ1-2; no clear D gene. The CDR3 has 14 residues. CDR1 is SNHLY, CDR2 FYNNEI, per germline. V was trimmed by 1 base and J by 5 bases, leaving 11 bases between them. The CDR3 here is CASSEVLRLYGYTF. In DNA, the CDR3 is TGTGCCAGCAGTGAAGTACTCAGGCTATATGGCTACACCTTC.

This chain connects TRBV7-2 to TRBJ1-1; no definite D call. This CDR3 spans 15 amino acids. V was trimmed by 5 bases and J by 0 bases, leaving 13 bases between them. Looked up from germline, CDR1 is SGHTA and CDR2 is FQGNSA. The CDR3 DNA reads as TGTGCCAGCAGCCCGAGGTGGCCCCTGAACACTGAAGCTTTCTTT. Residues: CASSPRWPLNTEAFF.

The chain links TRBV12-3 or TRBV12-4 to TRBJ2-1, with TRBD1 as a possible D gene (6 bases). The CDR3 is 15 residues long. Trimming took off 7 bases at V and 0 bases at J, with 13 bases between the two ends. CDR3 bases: TGTGCCAGCATGGCCACAGGGAGCTCCTACAATGAGCAGTTCTTC. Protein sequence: CASMATGSSYNEQFF.